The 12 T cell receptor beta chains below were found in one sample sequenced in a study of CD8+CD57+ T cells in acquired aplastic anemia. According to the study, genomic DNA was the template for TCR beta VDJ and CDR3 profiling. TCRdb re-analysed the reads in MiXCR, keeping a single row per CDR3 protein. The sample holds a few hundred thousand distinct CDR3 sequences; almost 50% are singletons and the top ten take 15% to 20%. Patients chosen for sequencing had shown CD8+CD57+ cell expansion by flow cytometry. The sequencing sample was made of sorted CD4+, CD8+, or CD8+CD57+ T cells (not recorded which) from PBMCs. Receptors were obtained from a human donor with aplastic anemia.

CDR3 amino acids: CASSSGTGSGETQYF. CDR3 sequence (DNA): TGTGCCAGCAGCTCCGGGACAGGGAGTGGGGAGACCCAGTACTTC. V usage is TRBV7-7 and J usage is TRBJ2-5, with TRBD1 matching over 9 bases. V gave up 4 bases and J gave up 5 bases; unmatched junction bases: 8. The CDR3 consists of 15 residues. Germline lookup yields CDR1 SSHAT and CDR2 FNYEAQ (reference sequence).

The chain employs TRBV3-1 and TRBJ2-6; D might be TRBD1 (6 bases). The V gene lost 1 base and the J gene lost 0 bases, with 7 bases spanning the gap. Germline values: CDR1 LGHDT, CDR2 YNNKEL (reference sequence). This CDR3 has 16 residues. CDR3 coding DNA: TGTGCCAGCAGCCAAGCCAGGGGCTCTGGGGCCAACGTCCTGACTTTC. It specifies CASSQARGSGANVLTF.

The DNA of the CDR3 is TGCAGTGCTAACGAGGGGAGTTTTAGCTACACCTTC. Protein product: CSANEGSFSYTF. The V and J genes are TRBV20-1 and TRBJ1-2; possibly TRBD1 for D (5 bases). The CDR3 extends over 12 amino acids. The germline V and J ends were trimmed by 4 bases and 9 bases, with 15 bases remaining between them. The germline CDR1 and CDR2 sequences are DFQATT and SNEGSKA (reference sequence).

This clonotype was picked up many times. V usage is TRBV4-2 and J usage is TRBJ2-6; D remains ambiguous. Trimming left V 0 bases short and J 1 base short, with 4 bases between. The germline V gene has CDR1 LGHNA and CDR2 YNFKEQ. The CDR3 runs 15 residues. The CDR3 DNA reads TGTGCCAGCAGCCAAGAACAGTCTGGGGCCAACGTCCTGACTTTC. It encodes CASSQEQSGANVLTF.

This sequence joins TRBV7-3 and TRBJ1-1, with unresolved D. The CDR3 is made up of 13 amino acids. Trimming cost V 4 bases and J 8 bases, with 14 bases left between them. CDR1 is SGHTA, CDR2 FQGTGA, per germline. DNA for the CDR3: TGTGCCAGCAGCTCATACCCCTTTAACGAAGCTTTCTTT. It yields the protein CASSSYPFNEAFF.

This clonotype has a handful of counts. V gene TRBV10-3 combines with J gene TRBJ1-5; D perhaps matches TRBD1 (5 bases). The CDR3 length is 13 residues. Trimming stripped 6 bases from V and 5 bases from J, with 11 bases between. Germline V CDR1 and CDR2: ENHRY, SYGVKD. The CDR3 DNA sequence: TGTGCCATCAGGGGGGAGGGAGATCAGCCCCAGCATTTT. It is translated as CAIRGEGDQPQHF.

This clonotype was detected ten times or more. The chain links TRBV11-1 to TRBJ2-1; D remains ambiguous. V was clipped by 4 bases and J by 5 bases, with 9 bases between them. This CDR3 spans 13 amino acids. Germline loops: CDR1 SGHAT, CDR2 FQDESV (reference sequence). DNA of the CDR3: TGTGCCAGCAGCTCCACGATCAACAATGAGCAGTTCTTC. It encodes CASSSTINNEQFF. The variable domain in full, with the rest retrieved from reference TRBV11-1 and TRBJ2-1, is EAEVAQSPRYKITEKSQAVAFWCDPISGHATLYWYRQILGQGPELLVQFQDESVVDDSQLPKDRFSAERLKGVDSTLKIQPAELGDSAMYLCASSSTINNEQFFGPGTRLTVL.

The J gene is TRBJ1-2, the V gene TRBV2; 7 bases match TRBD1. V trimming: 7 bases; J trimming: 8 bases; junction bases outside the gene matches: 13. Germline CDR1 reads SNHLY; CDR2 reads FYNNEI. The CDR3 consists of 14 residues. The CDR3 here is CASIDRDHLYGYTF. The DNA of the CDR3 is TGTGCCAGCATCGACAGGGACCACCTCTACGGCTACACCTTC.

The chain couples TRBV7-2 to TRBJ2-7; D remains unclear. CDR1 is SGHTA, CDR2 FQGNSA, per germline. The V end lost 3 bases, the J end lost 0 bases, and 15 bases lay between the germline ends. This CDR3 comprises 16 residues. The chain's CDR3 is CASSFRLLPSSYEQYF. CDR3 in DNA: TGTGCCAGCAGCTTTCGGCTACTCCCAAGCTCCTACGAGCAGTACTTC.

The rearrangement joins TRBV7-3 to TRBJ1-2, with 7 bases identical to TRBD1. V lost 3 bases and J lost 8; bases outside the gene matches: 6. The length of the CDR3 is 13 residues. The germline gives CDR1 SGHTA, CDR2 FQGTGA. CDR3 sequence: CASSLGQFNGYTF. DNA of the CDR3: TGTGCCAGCAGCTTGGGACAGTTTAACGGCTACACCTTC.

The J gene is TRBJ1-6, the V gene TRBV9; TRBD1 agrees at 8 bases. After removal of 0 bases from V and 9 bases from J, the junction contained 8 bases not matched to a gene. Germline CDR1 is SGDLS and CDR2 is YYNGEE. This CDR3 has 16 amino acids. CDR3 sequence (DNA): TGTGCCAGCAGCGTAGACAGGGGGAGCATAGGTTCACCCCTCCACTTT. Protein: CASSVDRGSIGSPLHF.

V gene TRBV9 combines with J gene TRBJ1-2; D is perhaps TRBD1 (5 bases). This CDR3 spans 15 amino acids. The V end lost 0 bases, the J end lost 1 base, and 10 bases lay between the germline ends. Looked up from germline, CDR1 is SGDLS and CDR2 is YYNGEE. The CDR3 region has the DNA TGTGCCAGCAGCGTAGGGGACCGCTATAACTATGGCTACACCTTC. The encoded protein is CASSVGDRYNYGYTF.